This TCR beta chain was recovered during a study of metastatic and nonmetastatic thyroid tumors. Study details: It was across blood and tumor or nodule tissue from malignant and benign thyroid patients that repertoires were compared.

Among the patients, none had received any treatment before thyroid surgery. The V gene end was trimmed by 1 base and the J gene end by 3 bases; junction bases not matched to a gene: 9. Germline V gives CDR1 LNHDA, CDR2 SQIVND (reference sequence). The CDR3 spans 16 residues. TCRdb re-processed the PCR reads through MiXCR. Here the sample spans about 15,000 clones, roughly a fifth being singletons. The sequenced sample consisted of blood. The genes are TRBV19 and TRBJ2-7; 7 bases line up with TRBD1. This clonotype was obtained from a female donor with papillary thyroid cancer or a benign thyroid nodule (not recorded which). Some clones in this sample may be carry-over from other donors' samples. The CDR3 DNA follows: TGTGCCAGTAGTATAGCTCCGACAGGGTCGGACTACGAGCAGTACTTC. Translating it yields CASSIAPTGSDYEQYF.